Given below is one T cell receptor beta chain in context. In the source study's methods: Nucleated cell number was recorded as an estimate derived from reference gene primer amplification. TCRdb's table, derived via immunoSEQ multiplex PCR, lists solely in-frame clones and lacks some. That table is the source of V, J and clone size, and D and trimming were worked out from the DNA. Of under 400,000 clones listed, just over 85% are singletons. Donors were grouped by their self-reported clinical history. The data belong to a study of blood T cell repertoires in COVID-19. On the study more broadly: Spain, Italy and the United States supplied samples that represented acute and convalescent COVID-19. T cells, B-cell-depleted T cells, or PBMCs provided the cDNA or gDNA that served as material.

The CDR3 loop spans 15 amino acids. The germline V gene has CDR1 SGHTA and CDR2 FQGNSA. V was pared by 5 bases and J by 0 bases, with 2 bases of the junction left unmatched. The sequencing input was PBMCs or T cells enriched from blood (not recorded which). V is TRBV7-2 and J is TRBJ2-3; 10 bases agree with TRBD2. The origin of this receptor is a woman between 40 and 55 years old with acute COVID-19. CDR3 protein: CASSMTSGSTDTQYF. The DNA for the CDR3 is TGTGCCAGCAGCATGACTAGCGGGAGCACAGATACGCAGTATTTT.